This TCR beta chain was sequenced for a study of T cell responses to AZD1222 COVID-19 vaccine. Study-wide points: White British people made up most donors, females outnumbered males, and clonal diversity was possibly underestimated. The study sampled repertoires only after the peak T cell response.

Turning to this clone: Its target is unknown.

This CDR3 spans 14 amino acids. Germline-derived CDR1 and CDR2 are MGHDK and SYGVNS. V was clipped by 3 bases and J by 2 bases, with 7 bases between them. TCRdb keeps only in-frame clones here, not all; method: immunoSEQ multiplex PCR. The sample holds 200,000 to 300,000 clones, about 92% seen once. The sequenced sample was peripheral blood, obtained on day 0 of AZD1222 vaccination. V and J are TRBV25-1 and TRBJ1-4; no clear D gene. The clonotype comes from an adult in good health. The CDR3 sequence: CASSDTGTNEKLFF. In DNA form, the CDR3 reads TGTGCCAGCAGTGATACGGGCACTAATGAAAAACTGTTTTTT.